What follows are 24 T cell receptor beta chains derived from one specimen sequenced in a study of a mutant IDH1 vaccine in newly diagnosed glioma. Sequencing was performed with immunoSEQ multiplex PCR; in TCRdb, only in-frame clones are kept and a portion is missing. The table shows tens of thousands of clones, with approximately 84% occurring only once. Time point specified: week 11, during vaccination. Doses consisted of 300 ug of mutant IDH1 20-mer peptide each, paired with topical imiquimod. Their recognized antigens are unknown. Sequencing was performed on PBMCs, taken from a glioma patient whose treatment included an IDH1 peptide vaccine. The receptors stem from a woman in her forties or fifties with glioma.

In this sample, this clone turned up once. CDR3 region: CASSQEVAEEGANVLTF. CDR3 bases: TGCGCCAGCAGCCAAGAAGTAGCAGAGGAAGGGGCCAACGTCCTGACTTTC. The chain is built from TRBV4-3 and TRBJ2-6; D gene ambiguous. From germline, CDR1 is LGHNA and CDR2 YSLEER. There are 17 residues in the CDR3. V dropped 0 bases and J dropped 4 bases, with 13 bases sitting between them.

Only a few counts were recorded for this clone. The chain has TRBV7-3 and TRBJ1-4; D is undetermined. V dropped 2 bases and J dropped 0 bases, with 10 bases sitting between them. This CDR3 is 16 amino acids long. The V gene's germline CDR1 is SGHTA and CDR2 FQGTGA. The CDR3 sequence is CASSLGPAATNEKLFF. The CDR3 coding sequence is TGTGCCAGCAGCTTAGGGCCGGCAGCAACTAATGAAAAACTGTTTTTT.

The V gene is TRBV9, the J gene TRBJ2-3, with TRBD2 matching over 12 bases. Germline V gives CDR1 SGDLS, CDR2 YYNGEE. V gave up 7 bases and J gave up 1 base; unmatched junction bases: 13. The CDR3 spans 18 residues. CDR3 nucleotides: TGTGCCAGCGGCAGAGGGCTAGCGGGGGGGCGGGGCACAGATACGCAGTATTTT. Its translation: CASGRGLAGGRGTDTQYF.

The chain has TRBV2 and TRBJ2-3, with D uncertain. From germline, CDR1 is SNHLY and CDR2 FYNNEI. V lost 5 bases and J lost 0, with 9 bases in between. This CDR3 has 14 amino acids. The CDR3 is CASSYSTSTDTQYF. The CDR3 DNA reads as TGTGCCAGCAGTTACTCGACTAGCACAGATACGCAGTATTTT. Full variable domain (outside the CDR3, taken from reference TRBV2 and TRBJ2-3): EPEVTQTPSHQVTQMGQEVILRCVPISNHLYFYWYRQILGQKVEFLVSFYNNEISEKSEIFDDQFSVERPDGSNFTLKIRSTKLEDSAMYFCASSYSTSTDTQYFGPGTRLTVL.

The chain uses TRBV2 and TRBJ1-6; tentative D call: TRBD1 (5 bases). The CDR3 loop spans 13 amino acids. V was cut by 11 bases and J by 3 bases, with 11 bases left in between. Per germline, CDR1 SNHLY and CDR2 FYNNEI. The CDR3 loop is CAGDSNYNSPLHF. In DNA, the CDR3 is TGTGCCGGTGACAGTAACTATAATTCACCCCTCCACTTT.

This chain links TRBV9 with TRBJ2-2, with D perhaps TRBD1 (6 bases). The CDR3 contains 13 residues. The germline V gene encodes CDR1 SGDLS and CDR2 YYNGEE. Trimming shortened V by 0 bases and J by 8 bases, and 8 bases separated the two germline ends. The CDR3 DNA sequence: TGTGCCAGCAGCGTAGTGGGGACAGGGGAGCTGTTTTTT. Its translation is CASSVVGTGELFF.

The chain recombines TRBV20-1 with TRBJ2-1; D is possibly TRBD1 (6 bases). The CDR3 contains 11 residues. The germline V gene has CDR1 DFQATT and CDR2 SNEGSKA (reference sequence). CDR3 DNA sequence: TGCAGGGTAAACAGGGTTGATGAGCAGTTCTTC. Translating gives CRVNRVDEQFF.

The chain recombines TRBV28 with TRBJ1-5; D remains unclear. V lost 10 bases and J lost 0, with 19 bases in between. This CDR3 is built from 16 residues. The germline V gene encodes CDR1 MDHEN and CDR2 SYDVKM. As DNA, the CDR3 is TGTGCCACCCTTAGACGGCGGAACTATAGCAATCAGCCCCAGCATTTT. It yields the protein CATLRRRNYSNQPQHF. Using reference TRBV28 and TRBJ1-5 for the parts outside the CDR3, the full variable domain is DVKVTQSSRYLVKRTGEKVFLECVQDMDHENMFWYRQDPGLGLRLIYFSYDVKMKEKGDIPEGYSVSREKKERFSLILESASTNQTSMYLCATLRRRNYSNQPQHFGDGTRLSIL.

The V gene is TRBV4-2, the J gene TRBJ2-1; TRBD2 matches 8 bases. Germline V gives CDR1 LGHNA, CDR2 YNFKEQ. Trimming at V came to 1 base and at J to 8 bases, leaving 7 bases not matched to a gene. The CDR3 extends over 15 amino acids. The chain's CDR3 is CASSQGQRGSDEQFF. The CDR3 nucleotides are TGTGCCAGCAGCCAAGGCCAGCGGGGGTCGGATGAGCAGTTCTTC.

This clone was counted between two and nine times. The chain carries TRBV4-1 and TRBJ1-6; D is unresolved. Germline-derived CDR1 and CDR2 are MGHRA and YSYEKL. The CDR3 covers 14 residues. Trimming shortened V by 0 bases and J by 9 bases, and 9 bases separated the two germline ends. The CDR3 DNA sequence: TGCGCCAGCAGCCAAGATAACGTCGGTTCACCCCTCCACTTT. Translation: CASSQDNVGSPLHF.

The chain uses TRBV5-1 and TRBJ2-3; no definite D call. CDR1 and CDR2 (germline): SGHRS, YFSETQ. Trimming shortened V by 5 bases and J by 2 bases, and 15 bases separated the two germline ends. CDR3 length: 15 amino acids. CDR3 DNA sequence: TGCGCCAGCAGGGTCCTGGCATTAGACACAGATACGCAGTATTTT. As protein: CASRVLALDTDTQYF.

The rearrangement uses TRBV6-5 and TRBJ2-1; D might be TRBD1 or TRBD2, each matching 7 bases. CDR1 is MNHEY, CDR2 SVGAGI, per germline. With 8 bases removed from V and 10 bases from J, the gap between germline ends came to 21 bases. This CDR3 comprises 14 residues. CDR3 sequence reads: CASQGRRGREEQFF. CDR3 sequence (DNA): TGTGCCAGCCAAGGGAGGAGGGGGCGGGAGGAGCAGTTCTTC.

This sequence joins TRBV6-5 and TRBJ1-1, with TRBD1 identical over 7 bases. In germline, CDR1 is MNHEY, CDR2 SVGAGI. The CDR3 spans 14 residues. With V trimmed by 0 bases and J by 3 bases, 1 base remained unmatched. The CDR3 protein is CASSYSTGDTEAFF. The CDR3 coding sequence is TGTGCCAGCAGTTACTCTACAGGGGACACTGAAGCTTTCTTT.

Worth noting for this clone: The junction differs from germline at one of its ends, possibly a read error. The chain has TRBV30 and TRBJ2-3; TRBD2 matches at 7 bases. The CDR3 consists of 12 residues. From germline, CDR1 is GTSNPN and CDR2 SVGIG (reference sequence). CDR3 protein: CSGGGSTDTQYF. DNA of the CDR3: TGCAGTGGGGGGGGGTCCACAGATACGCAGTATTTT.

This clone was seen a handful of times. The gene calls are TRBV5-1 and TRBJ1-2, with D possibly matching TRBD1 (5 bases). The V gene's germline CDR1 is SGHRS and CDR2 YFSETQ. CDR3 length: 14 amino acids. V was clipped by 2 bases and J by 3 bases, with 11 bases between them. CDR3 in amino acids: CASSLLTADYGYTF. The CDR3 coding sequence is TGCGCCAGCAGCTTATTGACAGCGGACTATGGCTACACCTTC.

The chain is built from TRBV2 and TRBJ2-1; possibly TRBD1 or TRBD2 for D (5 bases each). The V end lost 11 bases, the J end lost 10 bases, and 21 bases lay between the germline ends. This CDR3 comprises 13 residues. Germline lookup yields CDR1 SNHLY and CDR2 FYNNEI. The DNA for the CDR3 is TGTGCCTCCTTAAAAGGGGAACTAGACGAGCAGTTCTTC. Translating gives CASLKGELDEQFF.

The V gene is TRBV29-1, the J gene TRBJ2-1; D might be TRBD1 (5 bases). CDR1 and CDR2 from the germline V gene are SQVTM and ANQGSEA. The CDR3 spans 14 residues. V was cut by 4 bases and J by 2 bases, with 12 bases left in between. CDR3 DNA: TGCAGCGTTGCAACAGGATTCACCTACAATGAGCAGTTCTTC. Protein: CSVATGFTYNEQFF.

The V call is TRBV11-2, the J call TRBJ1-6, with 8 bases aligning to TRBD1. Germline lookup yields CDR1 SGHAT and CDR2 FQNNGV. Germline trimming cut 5 bases from V and 6 bases from J; bases unmatched to any gene: 3. This CDR3 is built from 14 residues. CDR3 nucleotide sequence: TGTGCCAGCAGCCAGGACAGGGTTAATTCACCCCTCCACTTT. Translated: CASSQDRVNSPLHF. Full variable domain (missing parts from reference TRBV11-2 and TRBJ1-6): EAGVAQSPRYKIIEKRQSVAFWCNPISGHATLYWYQQILGQGPKLLIQFQNNGVVDDSQLPKDRFSAERLKGVDSTLKIQPAKLEDSAVYLCASSQDRVNSPLHFGNGTRLTVT.

The chain carries TRBV5-4 and TRBJ2-7; D is possibly TRBD1 (5 bases). The CDR3 totals 14 residues. Germline V CDR1 and CDR2: SGHNT, YYREEE (reference sequence). Trimming took 2 bases from V and 0 from J, leaving 9 bases between them. The CDR3 coding sequence is TGTGCCAGCAGCTTTCAGACAGACTCCTACGAGCAGTACTTC. Translated: CASSFQTDSYEQYF.

The J gene is TRBJ2-1, the V gene TRBV18; 7 bases align to TRBD2. CDR3 length equals 15 residues. The V gene's germline CDR1 is KGHSH and CDR2 LQKENI. V was pared by 3 bases and J by 3 bases, with 5 bases of the junction left unmatched. CDR3 DNA sequence: TGTGCCAGCTCACCTACGCTAGCGGACTACAATGAGCAGTTCTTC. This sequence encodes CASSPTLADYNEQFF. Based on the CDR3 plus reference TRBV18 and TRBJ2-1, the full variable domain is NAGVMQNPRHLVRRRGQEARLRCSPMKGHSHVYWYRQLPEEGLKFMVYLQKENIIDESGMPKERFSAEFPKEGPSILRIQQVVRGDSAAYFCASSPTLADYNEQFFGPGTRLTVL.

The chain carries TRBV28 and TRBJ2-5, with D perhaps matching TRBD2 (5 bases). CDR3 length equals 13 residues. The ends were cut back, 7 bases at V and 4 bases at J, with 13 bases in the middle. The germline V gene encodes CDR1 MDHEN and CDR2 SYDVKM. The CDR3 loop reads CASKLGPGETQYF. In DNA form, the CDR3 reads TGTGCCAGCAAACTAGGGCCTGGAGAGACCCAGTACTTC.

The V and J genes are TRBV2 and TRBJ1-1, with 8 nucleotides matching TRBD1. The CDR3 covers 15 residues. Losses at the gene ends were 10 bases for V and 1 base for J; bases not matched to a gene: 11. Germline assignment: CDR1 SNHLY and CDR2 FYNNEI. In nucleotides, the CDR3 is TGTGCCACACAAACAGGGGGTAAGAAGAACACTGAAGCTTTCTTT. The encoded protein is CATQTGGKKNTEAFF.

The chain combines TRBV15 with TRBJ1-2, with D perhaps matching TRBD1 (5 bases). V lost 1 base and J lost 3, with 9 bases in between. The CDR3 is 14 amino acids. Germline CDR1 reads LNHNV; CDR2 reads YYDKDF (reference sequence). CDR3 sequence (DNA): TGTGCCACCAGCAGAGGAGCGGGGCACTATGGCTACACCTTC. As protein: CATSRGAGHYGYTF.

The rearrangement joins TRBV28 to TRBJ2-7, with D tentatively TRBD1 (5 bases). In germline, CDR1 is MDHEN, CDR2 SYDVKM. Trimming shortened V by 7 bases and J by 5 bases, and 15 bases separated the two germline ends. The CDR3 covers 13 residues. DNA of the CDR3: TGTGCCAGCACCTCAGGGCCGGGCCACGAGCAGTACTTC. Translated, it gives CASTSGPGHEQYF.